This T cell receptor beta chain comes out of a study of T cell responses to AZD1222 COVID-19 vaccine. Findings and caveats of the study: Clonal diversity was possibly underestimated, and white British individuals and females predominated among donors.

Of note for this clone: Its antigen is still unknown.

The germline CDR1 and CDR2 sequences are LNHDA and SQIVND (reference sequence). Unmatched junction bases numbered 13, after V lost 4 bases and J lost 6 bases. CDR3 length: 17 amino acids. Repertoires were generated with immunoSEQ multiplex PCR, while TCRdb's copy carries only in-frame clones and drops some. The sample lists approximately 74,000 clones, approximately 82% occurring once. The sequence derives from an adult who received the AZD1222 COVID-19 vaccine. The chain is built from TRBV19 and TRBJ1-1; 11 nucleotides align to TRBD1. The input for sequencing was peripheral blood, taken 28 days after the second AZD1222 dose. The CDR3 protein is CASSTRTGGANAAEAFF. The CDR3 DNA sequence: TGTGCCAGTAGTACAAGGACAGGGGGCGCGAATGCCGCTGAAGCTTTCTTT.